This TCR beta chain was observed in a study of identical twins. Addition of a universal primer site occurred through template switching, and cDNA carried unique molecular identifiers. A single record per CDR3 protein comes from TCRdb applying MiXCR to the 5' RACE reads. The sample lists about 530,000 distinct CDR3 sequences, approximately 16% occurring once. Study-level findings and limits: Compared with unrelated sharing, twin-shared out-of-frame alpha sequences had more low-probability sequences. The authors drew conclusions from cross-sectional statistical analysis rather than following the same donors.

V lost 5 bases and J lost 7; bases outside the gene matches: 10. The CDR3 spans 16 residues. Germline CDR1 and CDR2: SGHAT and FQNNGV. Of note for this clonotype: Its antigen is currently unknown.

This sample was also put to use in a study of yellow fever vaccine responses in identical twins.

The clonotype was recovered from a woman aged 18-30 years in good health. The sequencing sample was made of CD4+ T cells sorted from blood. This rearrangement joins TRBV11-2 to TRBJ1-6; the match to TRBD1 covers 8 bases. CDR3 region: CASSLVRTGYNSPLHF. The CDR3 bases are TGTGCCAGCAGCCTAGTCCGGACAGGGTACAATTCACCCCTCCACTTT.